Below are 14 T cell receptor beta chains sequenced from a single sample in a study of beta chain features in type 1 diabetes. Antigen specificity for these receptors is unknown. The study, taken as a whole, reports: Moderate but significant shortening of TCRB CDR3s was recorded in all four CD4+ subsets from Type 1 diabetes patients.

Of the isolated RNA, all was reverse transcribed, and so the sequenced material was expressed TCRB transcripts. Here immunoSEQ multiplex PCR was the method, and the copy in TCRdb shows in-frame clones only, minus some. The sample contains about 650,000 clones, over 10% of which appear only once. Source material: naive CD4+ T cells from blood. These receptors originate from a man aged 25-40 years with type 1 diabetes.

The chain carries TRBV23-1 and TRBJ1-5; D gene unclear. TRBV23-1 counts as an open reading frame of uncertain function. V lost 4 bases and J 1 base, leaving 11 bases between the germline ends. The CDR3 contains 15 residues. CDR3 sequence reads: CASSRMAPSNQPQHF. CDR3 coding DNA: TGCGCCAGCAGTCGAATGGCGCCCAGCAATCAGCCCCAGCATTTT.

About this clone: The sample has other DNA sequences that encode this CDR3 too. The chain carries TRBV7-9 and TRBJ2-1; D not certain. Germline-derived CDR1 and CDR2 are SEHNR and FQNEAQ (reference sequence). CDR3 length equals 12 residues. The V gene lost 5 bases and the J gene lost 9 bases, with 11 bases spanning the gap. CDR3 region: CASSPSRGEQFF. The DNA for the CDR3 is TGTGCCAGCAGCCCAAGCCGCGGTGAGCAGTTCTTC.

The chain employs TRBV6-5 and TRBJ1-2; D perhaps matches TRBD1 (6 bases). The CDR3 loop spans 13 amino acids. CDR1 and CDR2 (germline): MNHEY, SVGAGI. The V end was cut by 6 bases, the J end by 5 bases, with 13 bases between. In nucleotides, the CDR3 is TGTGCCAGCAGGCAAACAGGGCCGTATGGCTACACCTTC. It is translated as CASRQTGPYGYTF.

A few counts support this clone. Other nucleotide sequences from this sample produce the same CDR3. The J gene is TRBJ2-3, the V gene TRBV6-5, with D hard to call. Germline V gene sequence: CDR1 MNHEY, CDR2 SVGAGI. CDR3 length: 14 residues. With 0 bases removed from V and 2 bases from J, the gap between germline ends came to 6 bases. The CDR3 here is CASSYSGFTDTQYF. CDR3 bases: TGTGCCAGCAGTTACTCGGGCTTCACAGATACGCAGTATTTT.

This clone was counted between two and nine times. This chain connects TRBV6-5 to TRBJ2-5; possible D gene TRBD1, 6 bases. V was pared by 6 bases and J by 2 bases, with 16 bases between. There are 15 residues in the CDR3. The V gene's germline CDR1 is MNHEY and CDR2 SVGAGI. The CDR3: CASSHRATGQETQYF. In nucleotides, the CDR3 is TGTGCCAGCAGCCACCGTGCGACAGGACAAGAGACCCAGTACTTC.

The chain recombines TRBV28 with TRBJ2-7; 10 bases are a match to TRBD1. The V gene end was trimmed by 2 bases and the J gene end by 2 bases; junction bases not matched to a gene: 6. In germline, CDR1 is MDHEN, CDR2 SYDVKM. The CDR3 covers 16 residues. CDR3 in amino acids: CASSLPGQGGPYEQYF. The CDR3, as DNA: TGTGCCAGCAGTTTACCAGGACAGGGGGGGCCCTACGAGCAGTACTTC.

This clone was recorded a few times. The chain couples TRBV4-3 to TRBJ2-7, with D uncertain. From germline, CDR1 is LGHNA and CDR2 YSLEER. The CDR3 is made up of 15 amino acids. V lost 0 bases and J lost 6, with 15 bases in between. The CDR3 sequence is CASSQDPASWGEQYF. Written as DNA, the CDR3 is TGCGCCAGCAGCCAAGACCCCGCGTCCTGGGGCGAGCAGTACTTC.

The chain couples TRBV7-2 to TRBJ1-6; 7 nucleotides match TRBD1. Germline CDR1 reads SGHTA; CDR2 reads FQGNSA. J gave up 5 bases and V 1 base, and 8 bases lay outside the gene matches. The CDR3 runs to 17 residues. The CDR3 nucleotides are TGTGCCAGCAGCTTAGTGGCAGGGGGACACAATAATTCACCCCTCCACTTT. It yields the protein CASSLVAGGHNNSPLHF.

This rearrangement joins TRBV16 to TRBJ1-2, with D tentatively TRBD1 (5 bases). Germline-derived CDR1 and CDR2 are KGHSY and FQNENV. This CDR3 has 14 residues. V was shortened by 0 bases and J by 8 bases, with 13 bases between the two germline ends. For the CDR3, the DNA is TGTGCCAGCAGCCAATCCTGGCAGGGTGGCGGCTACACCTTC. Translating gives CASSQSWQGGGYTF.

Regarding this clone: Other DNA sequences from this sample encode an identical CDR3 as well. J is TRBJ1-6 and V is TRBV9; D gene unclear. CDR1 SGDLS and CDR2 YYNGEE come from the germline V gene. The ends were cut back, 0 bases at V and 6 bases at J, with 4 bases in the middle. This CDR3 comprises 13 residues. The CDR3 DNA follows: TGTGCCAGCAGCGTAGTTGTTAATTCACCCCTCCACTTT. It encodes CASSVVVNSPLHF. The full variable domain, its missing parts supplied by reference TRBV9 and TRBJ1-6, is DSGVTQTPKHLITATGQRVTLRCSPRSGDLSVYWYQQSLDQGLQFLIQYYNGEERAKGNILERFSAQQFPDLHSELNLSSLELGDSALYFCASSVVVNSPLHFGNGTRLTVT.

This sequence joins TRBV4-2 and TRBJ2-3, with D maybe TRBD1 (6 bases). Germline CDR1 is LGHNA and CDR2 is YNFKEQ. CDR3 size: 15 residues. Trimming pared 0 bases from V and 13 bases from J, leaving 20 bases between. CDR3 DNA sequence: TGTGCCAGCAGCCAAGATCAGGGGATTAGGGACAAGGAGTATTTT. Protein: CASSQDQGIRDKEYF.

The chain links TRBV9 to TRBJ2-7; TRBD2 aligns across 12 bases. V shed 4 bases, J shed 3 bases, and the junction held 5 bases outside the gene matches. Germline assignment: CDR1 SGDLS and CDR2 YYNGEE. The CDR3 has 15 amino acids. CDR3 in DNA: TGTGCCAGCAGCTCCGGGACTAGCGGGTACTACGAGCAGTACTTC. This codes for CASSSGTSGYYEQYF.

V usage is TRBV5-4 and J usage is TRBJ2-3, with 13 bases identical to TRBD2. V shed 3 bases and J 2 bases; nucleotides not matched to a gene: 6. The germline gives CDR1 SGHNT, CDR2 YYREEE (reference sequence). CDR3 length equals 17 residues. This CDR3 is CASSSRLAGGLTDTQYF. The CDR3 coding sequence is TGTGCCAGCAGCTCCCGACTAGCGGGGGGACTCACAGATACGCAGTATTTT.

This clone has more than one count but fewer than ten. The chain is built from TRBV19 and TRBJ1-5; no clear D gene. The CDR3 contains 16 residues. Trimming cost V 2 bases and J 2 bases, with 13 bases left between them. Germline CDR1 reads LNHDA; CDR2 reads SQIVND (reference sequence). The CDR3, as DNA: TGTGCCAGTAGTATAAGAAGGGTCGATGGCAATCAGCCCCAGCATTTT. Protein product: CASSIRRVDGNQPQHF.